Here is one TCR beta chain with its context. The source of the sample is a study of control samples from healthy donors and cancer patients. CDR3 length: 14 residues. The junction had 1 base not matched to a gene; V was cut back by 0 bases and J by 6 bases. CDR1 is MDHEN, CDR2 SYDVKM, per germline. Method: immunoSEQ multiplex PCR; TCRdb's copy keeps in-frame clones and lacks some. Of approximately 150,000 clones detected, approximately 94% appear once; the ten largest clones hold roughly 1.3%. The clonotype originates from a woman under 30 in good health. The rearrangement joins TRBV28 to TRBJ1-4, with 7 bases matching TRBD1. Input material: blood. The CDR3 DNA reads TGTGCCAGCAGTTTATGGGGACAGCATGAAAAACTGTTTTTT. Its translation is CASSLWGQHEKLFF.